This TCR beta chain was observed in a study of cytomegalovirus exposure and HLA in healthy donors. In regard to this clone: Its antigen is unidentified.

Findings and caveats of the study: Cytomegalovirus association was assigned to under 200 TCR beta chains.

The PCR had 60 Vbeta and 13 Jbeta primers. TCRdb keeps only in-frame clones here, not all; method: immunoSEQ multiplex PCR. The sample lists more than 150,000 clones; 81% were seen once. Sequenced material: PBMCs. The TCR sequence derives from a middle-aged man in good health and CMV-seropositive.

CDR3 in amino acids: CASSLAGTREETQYF. The CDR3 region has the DNA TGCGCCAGCAGCTTGGCCGGGACACGGGAAGAGACCCAGTACTTC. The chain carries TRBV5-1 and TRBJ2-5, with D possibly matching TRBD1 (6 bases). The CDR3 has 15 residues. The germline V and J ends were trimmed by 0 bases and 3 bases, with 12 bases remaining between them. Per germline, CDR1 SGHRS and CDR2 YFSETQ.